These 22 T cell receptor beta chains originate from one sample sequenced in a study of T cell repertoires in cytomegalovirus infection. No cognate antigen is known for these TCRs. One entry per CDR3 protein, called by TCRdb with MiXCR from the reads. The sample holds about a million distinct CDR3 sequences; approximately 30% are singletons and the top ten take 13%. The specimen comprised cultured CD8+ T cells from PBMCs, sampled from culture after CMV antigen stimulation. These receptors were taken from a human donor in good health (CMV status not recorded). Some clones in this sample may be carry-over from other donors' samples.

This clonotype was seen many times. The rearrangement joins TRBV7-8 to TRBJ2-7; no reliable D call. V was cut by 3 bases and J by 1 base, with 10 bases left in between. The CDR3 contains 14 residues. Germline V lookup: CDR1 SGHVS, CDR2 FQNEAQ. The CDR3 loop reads CASSFLLNSYEQYF. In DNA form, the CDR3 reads TGTGCCAGCAGCTTTCTACTAAATTCCTACGAGCAGTACTTC.

This chain's CDR3 is CASSLIHEQFF. CDR3 coding DNA: TGTGCCAGCAGTTTAATTCATGAGCAGTTCTTC. J is TRBJ2-1 and V is TRBV12-3 or TRBV12-4; D unresolved. The CDR3 spans 11 residues. Trimming pared 2 bases from V and 8 bases from J, leaving 4 bases between.

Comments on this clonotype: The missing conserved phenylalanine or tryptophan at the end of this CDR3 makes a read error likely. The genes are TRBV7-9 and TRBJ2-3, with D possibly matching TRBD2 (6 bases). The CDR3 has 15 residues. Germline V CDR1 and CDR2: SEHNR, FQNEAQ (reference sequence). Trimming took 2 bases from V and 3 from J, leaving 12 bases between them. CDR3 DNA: TGTGCCAGCAGCTTACAGGTCCTAGCGACAGATACGCAGTATGTT. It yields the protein CASSLQVLATDTQYV.

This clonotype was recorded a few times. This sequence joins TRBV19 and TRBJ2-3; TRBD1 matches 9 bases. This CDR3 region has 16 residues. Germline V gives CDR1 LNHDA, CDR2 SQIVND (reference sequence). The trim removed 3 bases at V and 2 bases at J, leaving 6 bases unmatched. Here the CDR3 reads CASSIMGQGYTDTQYF. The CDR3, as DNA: TGTGCCAGTAGTATTATGGGACAGGGTTACACAGATACGCAGTATTTT.

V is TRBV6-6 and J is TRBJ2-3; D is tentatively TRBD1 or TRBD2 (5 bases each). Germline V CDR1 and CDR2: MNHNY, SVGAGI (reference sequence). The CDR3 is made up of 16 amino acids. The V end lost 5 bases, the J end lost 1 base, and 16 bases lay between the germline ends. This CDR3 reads CASSVPHGGGTDTQYF. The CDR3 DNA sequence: TGTGCCAGCAGTGTTCCACATGGGGGAGGCACAGATACGCAGTATTTT.

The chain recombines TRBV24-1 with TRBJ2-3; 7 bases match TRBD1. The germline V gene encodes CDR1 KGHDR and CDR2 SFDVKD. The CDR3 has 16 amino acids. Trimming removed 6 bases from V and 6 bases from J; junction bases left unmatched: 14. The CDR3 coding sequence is TGTGCCACCAGTTCAGGGGGATCCGGTTTTTCGGATACGCAGTATTTT. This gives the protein CATSSGGSGFSDTQYF.

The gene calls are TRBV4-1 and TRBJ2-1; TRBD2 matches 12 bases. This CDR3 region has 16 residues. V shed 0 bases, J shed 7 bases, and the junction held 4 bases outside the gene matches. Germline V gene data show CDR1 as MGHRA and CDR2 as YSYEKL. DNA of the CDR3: TGCGCCAGCAGCCAAGATGGGCTAGCGGGGGGGAATGAGCAGTTCTTC. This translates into CASSQDGLAGGNEQFF.

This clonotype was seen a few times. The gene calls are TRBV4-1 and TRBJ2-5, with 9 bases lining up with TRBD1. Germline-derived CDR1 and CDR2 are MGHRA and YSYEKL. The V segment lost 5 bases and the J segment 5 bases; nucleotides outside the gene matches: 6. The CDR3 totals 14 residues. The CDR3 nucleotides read TGCGCCAGCAGCGCACAGGGGGCGGAGGAGACCCAGTACTTC. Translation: CASSAQGAEETQYF.

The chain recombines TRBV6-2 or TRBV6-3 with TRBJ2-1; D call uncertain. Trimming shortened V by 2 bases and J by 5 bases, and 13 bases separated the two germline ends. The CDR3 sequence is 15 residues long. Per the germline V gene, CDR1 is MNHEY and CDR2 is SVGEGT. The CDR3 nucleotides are TGTGCCAGCAGTTACGGAAGGCCCCCTCACAATGAGCAGTTCTTC. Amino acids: CASSYGRPPHNEQFF.

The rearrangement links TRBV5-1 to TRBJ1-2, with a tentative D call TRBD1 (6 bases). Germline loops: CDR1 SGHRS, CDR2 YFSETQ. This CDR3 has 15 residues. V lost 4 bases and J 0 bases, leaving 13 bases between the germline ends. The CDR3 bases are TGCGCCAGCAGCCCGAGGCGGACAGCTAACTATGGCTACACCTTC. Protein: CASSPRRTANYGYTF.

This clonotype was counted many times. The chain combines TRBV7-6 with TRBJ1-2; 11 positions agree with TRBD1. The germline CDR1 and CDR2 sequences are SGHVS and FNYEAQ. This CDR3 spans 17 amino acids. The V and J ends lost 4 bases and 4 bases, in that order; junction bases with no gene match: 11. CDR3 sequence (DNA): TGTGCCAGCAGCTCCCAGGGGGACAGGGGGTATTCCTATGGCTACACCTTC. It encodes CASSSQGDRGYSYGYTF.

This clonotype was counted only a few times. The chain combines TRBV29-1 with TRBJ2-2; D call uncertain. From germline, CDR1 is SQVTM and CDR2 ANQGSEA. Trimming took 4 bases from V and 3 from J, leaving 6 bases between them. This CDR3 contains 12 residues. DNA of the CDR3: TGCAGCGTTGGAAGGGACACCGGGGAGCTGTTTTTT. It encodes CSVGRDTGELFF.

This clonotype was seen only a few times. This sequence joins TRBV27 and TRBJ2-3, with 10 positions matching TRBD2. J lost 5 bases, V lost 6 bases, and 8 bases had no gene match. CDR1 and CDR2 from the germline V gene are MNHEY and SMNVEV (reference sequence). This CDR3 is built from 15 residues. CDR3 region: CASSLTSGVLDTQYF. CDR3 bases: TGTGCCAGCAGCCTCACTAGCGGGGTGCTAGATACGCAGTATTTT.

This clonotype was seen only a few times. CDR3 in DNA: TGTGCCAGCAGCACCGGACAGGTTGAAGCTTTCTTT. It yields the protein CASSTGQVEAFF. The chain carries TRBV9 and TRBJ1-1; 7 nucleotides align to TRBD1. J was trimmed by 7 bases and V by 4 bases; bases with no gene match: 4. CDR3 length: 12 residues. Germline CDR1 is SGDLS and CDR2 is YYNGEE.

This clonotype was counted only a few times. In DNA form, the CDR3 reads TGTGCCAGCACCGAAGACACGTATCGGGACGAGCAGTACTTC. Its translation: CASTEDTYRDEQYF. V gene TRBV7-9 combines with J gene TRBJ2-7, with unresolved D. The CDR3 contains 14 residues. The ends were cut back, 7 bases at V and 5 bases at J, with 18 bases in the middle. Germline CDR1 is SEHNR and CDR2 is FQNEAQ (reference sequence).

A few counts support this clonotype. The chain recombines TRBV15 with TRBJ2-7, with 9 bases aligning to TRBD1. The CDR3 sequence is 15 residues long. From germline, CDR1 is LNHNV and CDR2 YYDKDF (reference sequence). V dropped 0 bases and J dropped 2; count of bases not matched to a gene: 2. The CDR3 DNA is TGTGCCACCAGCAGAGAGGGACAGGGAACCTACGAGCAGTACGTC. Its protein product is CATSREGQGTYEQYV.

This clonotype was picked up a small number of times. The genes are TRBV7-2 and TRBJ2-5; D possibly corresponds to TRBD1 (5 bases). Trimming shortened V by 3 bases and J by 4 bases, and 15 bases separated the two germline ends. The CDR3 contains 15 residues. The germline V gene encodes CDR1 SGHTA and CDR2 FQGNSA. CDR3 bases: TGTGCCAGCAGCTTTATCAGTTATGGGGCAGAGACCCAGTACTTC. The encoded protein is CASSFISYGAETQYF. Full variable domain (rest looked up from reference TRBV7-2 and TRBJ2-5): GAGVSQSPSNKVTEKGKDVELRCDPISGHTALYWYRQSLGQGLEFLIYFQGNSAPDKSGLPSDRFSAERTGGSVSTLTIQRTQQEDSAVYLCASSFISYGAETQYFGPGTRLLVL.

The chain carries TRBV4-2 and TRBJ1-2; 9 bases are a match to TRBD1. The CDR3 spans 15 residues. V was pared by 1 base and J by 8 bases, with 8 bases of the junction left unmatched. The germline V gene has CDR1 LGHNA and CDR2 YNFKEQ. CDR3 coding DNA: TGTGCCAGCAGCCAAGGACCGGGACAGGGTCGCGGCTACACCTTC. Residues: CASSQGPGQGRGYTF.

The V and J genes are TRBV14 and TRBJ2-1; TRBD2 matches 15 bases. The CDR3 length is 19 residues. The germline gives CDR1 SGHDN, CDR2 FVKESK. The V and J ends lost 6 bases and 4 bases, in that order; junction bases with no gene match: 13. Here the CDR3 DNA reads TGTGCCAGCAGTCCGGGACTAGCGGGGGGACTATTCCTTTACAATGAGCAGTTCTTC. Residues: CASSPGLAGGLFLYNEQFF. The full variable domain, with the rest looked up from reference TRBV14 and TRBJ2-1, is EAGVTQFPSHSVIEKGQTVTLRCDPISGHDNLYWYRRVMGKEIKFLLHFVKESKQDESGMPNNRFLAERTGGTYSTLKVQPAELEDSGVYFCASSPGLAGGLFLYNEQFFGPGTRLTVL.

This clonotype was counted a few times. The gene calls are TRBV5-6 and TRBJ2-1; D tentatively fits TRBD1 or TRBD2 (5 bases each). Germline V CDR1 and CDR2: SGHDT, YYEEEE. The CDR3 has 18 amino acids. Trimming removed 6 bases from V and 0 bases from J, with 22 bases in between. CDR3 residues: CASTEGLKGLSSYNEQFF. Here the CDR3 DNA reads TGTGCCAGCACAGAGGGATTAAAGGGGTTAAGCTCCTACAATGAGCAGTTCTTC.

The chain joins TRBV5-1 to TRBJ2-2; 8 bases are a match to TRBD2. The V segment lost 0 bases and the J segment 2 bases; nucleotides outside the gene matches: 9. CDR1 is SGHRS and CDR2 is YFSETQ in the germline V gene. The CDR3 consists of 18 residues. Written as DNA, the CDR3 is TGCGCCAGCAGCTTGGATGTTAGCGGGGCGAGTAACACCGGGGAGCTGTTTTTT. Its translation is CASSLDVSGASNTGELFF.

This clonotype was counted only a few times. The CDR3 coding sequence is TGTGCCAGCATTGGGGACTCTCCCCACGAGCAGTACTTC. It codes for CASIGDSPHEQYF. The chain couples TRBV2 to TRBJ2-7; tentatively, D is TRBD2 (6 bases). The CDR3 spans 13 residues. V was clipped by 7 bases and J by 5 bases, with 15 bases between them. CDR1 is SNHLY, CDR2 FYNNEI, per germline.